These T cell receptor beta chains were read from a single sample in a study of shared clonotypes between healthy human individuals. Profiling relied on immunoSEQ multiplex PCR, and the TCRdb table lists in-frame clones only, not all of them. The repertoire holds about 660,000 clones, around 72% seen once, with over 1.5% in the top ten. Sequenced: memory CD4+ T cells sorted from blood. Receptors were obtained from a woman under 40 in good health. The CDR3 runs from the conserved cysteine through the conserved F or W. Each record gives: J gene, D gene, clone size, V gene, CDR3 DNA, CDR3 protein. The D gene is left open where the match is weak. Clone size is not always given. Where it is, it says once, few, many or a class for expanded clones.

TRBJ2-3	-	-	TRBV5-5	TGTGCCAGCAGCCCCGCCGGTAGTACGCAGTATTTT	CASSPAGSTQYF
TRBJ2-3	-	many	TRBV7-2	TGTGCCAGCAGCCCTTATGCCGACACGCAGTATTTT	CASSPYADTQYF
TRBJ2-1	TRBD1	-	TRBV13	TGTGCCAGCAGCCCGAACCCCGGGACAGGGGGCAATGAGCAGTTCTTC	CASSPNPGTGGNEQFF
TRBJ1-2	-	once	TRBV5-1	TGCGCCAGCAGCTTAGTACAGGGAAGGGATGGCTACACCTTC	CASSLVQGRDGYTF
TRBJ1-2	-	-	TRBV19	TGTGCCAGTAGTATCAATTCAGGAGCCTATGGCTACACCTTC	CASSINSGAYGYTF
TRBJ1-5	-	once	TRBV7-9	TGTGCCAGCAGCTTAGCAGGGGTTAGCAATCAGCCCCAGCATTTT	CASSLAGVSNQPQHF
TRBJ2-1	-	-	TRBV15	TGTGCCACCAGCCTAGGGGGTTATGAGCAGTTCTTC	CATSLGGYEQFF
TRBJ1-5	TRBD1	-	TRBV10-3	TGTGCCATCAGCGAACAGGGGGGTAGCAATCAGCCCCAGCATTTT	CAISEQGGSNQPQHF
TRBJ2-7	-	once	TRBV2	TGTGCCAGCAGTTCTGACGGGAGCTCCTACGAGCAGTACTTC	CASSSDGSSYEQYF
TRBJ2-7	TRBD1	-	TRBV14	TGTGCCAGCAGCCACGACAGGGACTACGAGCAGTACTTC	CASSHDRDYEQYF
TRBJ2-2	TRBD2	-	TRBV28	TGTGCCAGCATTTATAGCGGGAGGGCCGGGGAGCTGTTTTTT	CASIYSGRAGELFF
TRBJ2-3	TRBD1	once	TRBV5-4	TGTGCCAGCAGTCCCGACAGGGGCCAAGATACGCAGTATTTT	CASSPDRGQDTQYF
TRBJ2-1	-	few	TRBV29-1	TGCAGCGTTCGAGGCACAGGGCACAATGAGCAGTTCTTC	CSVRGTGHNEQFF
TRBJ2-1	-	-	TRBV20-1	TGCAGTGCTAGCCCCTTATATGAGCAGTTCTTC	CSASPLYEQFF
TRBJ2-7	-	-	TRBV7-9	TGTGCCAGCAGCTTAGCGGGACCGAACGAGCAGTACTTC	CASSLAGPNEQYF
TRBJ2-1	TRBD2	-	TRBV29-1	TGCAGCGTTGAGACTAGCGGGAGGTGGTCTTCCTACAATGAGCAGTTCTTC	CSVETSGRWSSYNEQFF
TRBJ2-7	-	-	TRBV2	TGTGCCAGCAGTGAAGGCTTCTGGGACCGCACCTACGAGCAGTACTTC	CASSEGFWDRTYEQYF
TRBJ2-3	-	-	TRBV5-1	TGCGCCAGCAGCGAGGTGGGGCCTACGCAGTATTTT	CASSEVGPTQYF
TRBJ2-7	TRBD1	-	TRBV27	TGTGCCAGCACTTTCGGACAGGGAGACGAGCAGTACTTC	CASTFGQGDEQYF
TRBJ2-1	-	-	TRBV9	TGTGCCAGCAGCGTAGGGGAAATCCGGGCCGATGAGCAGTTCTTC	CASSVGEIRADEQFF
TRBJ1-5	TRBD1	many	TRBV2	TGTGCCAGCAGTACCGGGACAGGGGGTCAGCCCCAGCATTTT	CASSTGTGGQPQHF
TRBJ1-1	-	-	TRBV11-2	TGTGCCAGCAGCCTCAGTACAGGATTTAACACTGAAGCTTTCTTT	CASSLSTGFNTEAFF
TRBJ1-4	TRBD1	few	TRBV5-1	TGCGCCAGCAGCCGAGGGACAGGGGACCAAAAACTGTTTTTT	CASSRGTGDQKLFF
TRBJ1-5	TRBD1	-	TRBV28	TGTGCCAGCAGTGTCATGGACAGGGAGGATCAGCCCCAGCATTTT	CASSVMDREDQPQHF
TRBJ1-5	-	-	TRBV7-2	TGTGCCAGCAGCCCGGACAGATTAAGCAATCAGCCCCAGCATTTT	CASSPDRLSNQPQHF
TRBJ2-7	-	-	TRBV19	TGTGCCAGTAGTAATACGGCCGGACGCGGGCAACGTTCCTACGAGCAGTACTTC	CASSNTAGRGQRSYEQYF
TRBJ1-5	TRBD1	-	TRBV15	TGTGCCACCAGCAGAGCAGGACAGGTCAATCAGCCCCAGCATTTT	CATSRAGQVNQPQHF
TRBJ1-4	-	many	TRBV5-4	TGTGCCAGCAGCTTGCGGCAGGAGGGTGAAAAACTGTTTTTT	CASSLRQEGEKLFF
TRBJ2-3	-	-	TRBV15	TGTGCCACCAGCGCTCGACTAGGCACAGATACGCAGTATTTT	CATSARLGTDTQYF
TRBJ2-7	-	-	TRBV4-1	TGCGCCAGCAGCCAAGAGGAGAGGCGGGACACCTACGAGCAGTACTTC	CASSQEERRDTYEQYF
TRBJ2-7	-	-	TRBV18	TGTGCCAGCTCACCATCGGAGCCCTACGAGCAGTACTTC	CASSPSEPYEQYF
TRBJ2-1	-	-	TRBV27	TGTGCCAGCAGTCCATGGACAGATTACAATGAGCAGTTCTTC	CASSPWTDYNEQFF
TRBJ1-1	TRBD1	-	TRBV5-1	TGCGCCAGCAGCTTCTGGAGGGGGCAGGGTGAAACTGAAGCTTTCTTT	CASSFWRGQGETEAFF
TRBJ1-4	TRBD1	few	TRBV18	TGTGCCAGCTCACGACGGACAGGTGAAAAACTGTTTTTT	CASSRRTGEKLFF
TRBJ2-7	TRBD1	-	TRBV9	TGTGCCAGCAGCGTAGGGGACCGGACAGGGACCGAGCAGTACTTC	CASSVGDRTGTEQYF
TRBJ1-2	TRBD1	-	TRBV27	TGTGCCAGCAGTTTATATACTGGACAGGGGCGCTATGGCTACACCTTC	CASSLYTGQGRYGYTF
TRBJ2-2	-	-	TRBV2	TGTGCCAGCAGTGTGACTAGACTGTCCGGGGAGCTGTTTTTT	CASSVTRLSGELFF
TRBJ2-2	-	-	TRBV18	TGTGCCAGCTCATCAGACCGGGACAAGAACACCGGGGAGCTGTTTTTT	CASSSDRDKNTGELFF
TRBJ2-6	-	few	TRBV11-2	TGTGCCAGCAGCTTAGCAGGGACCGGGGCCAACGTCCTGACTTTC	CASSLAGTGANVLTF
TRBJ2-6	-	-	TRBV19	TGTGCCAGTAAGCAGAGCTCTGGGGCCAACGTCCTGACTTTC	CASKQSSGANVLTF
TRBJ1-1	TRBD1	-	TRBV28	TGTGCCAGCAGTGAACTCGGGACAGAGAACACTGAAGCTTTCTTT	CASSELGTENTEAFF
TRBJ2-5	TRBD1	-	TRBV7-7	TGTGCCAGCAGCTTATCGACAGGGGGCGGGACCCAGTACTTC	CASSLSTGGGTQYF
TRBJ2-1	-	-	TRBV6-1	TGTGCCAGCAGTGTAGGTCGGATAGAGCAGTTCTTC	CASSVGRIEQFF
TRBJ2-3	TRBD2	-	TRBV2	TGTGCCAGCAGTGTGGCTAGCGGGATGATAGATACGCAGTATTTT	CASSVASGMIDTQYF
TRBJ2-2	-	-	TRBV27	TGTGCCAGCAAGTCCTTATCGAACACCGGGGAGCTGTTTTTT	CASKSLSNTGELFF
TRBJ1-5	-	-	TRBV19	TGTGCCAGTAGTCCACCCCGAAGCCACCATAGCAATCAGCCCCAGCATTTT	CASSPPRSHHSNQPQHF
TRBJ2-7	TRBD2	-	TRBV7-2	TGTGCCAGCAGCTTCACTAGCGGGAGGGCCTACGAGCAGTACTTC	CASSFTSGRAYEQYF
TRBJ1-2	TRBD1	few	TRBV19	TGTGCCAGTAGTACCGTGGGACAGAACTATGGCTACACCTTC	CASSTVGQNYGYTF
TRBJ1-1	-	once	TRBV28	TGTGCCAGCAGCCCGCAGAGCACTGAAGCTTTCTTT	CASSPQSTEAFF
TRBJ2-5	-	-	TRBV2	TGTGCCAGCACGGCAGTTTATGAGACCCAGTACTTC	CASTAVYETQYF
TRBJ1-2	TRBD1	-	TRBV4-2	TGTGCCAGCAGCCAGGCGGGAGGGGGCGGCTACACCTTC	CASSQAGGGGYTF
TRBJ1-6	-	-	TRBV4-1	TGCGCCAGCAGCCAAGGGGGGGTACTGAGGTCACCCCTCCACTTT	CASSQGGVLRSPLHF
TRBJ1-5	-	-	TRBV4-1	TGCGCCAGCAGCCAAGGGCAGGACTTATATAGCAATCAGCCCCAGCATTTT	CASSQGQDLYSNQPQHF
TRBJ1-2	TRBD1	many	TRBV5-5	TGTGCCAGCAGCTTGGGGGCAGGGGGCTATGGCTACACCTTC	CASSLGAGGYGYTF
TRBJ2-3	-	-	TRBV27	TGTGCCAGCAGTCGGTGGGCATTGTCGACAGATACGCAGTATTTT	CASSRWALSTDTQYF
TRBJ1-1	TRBD1	-	TRBV7-2	TGTGCCAGCAGCCCGGCAGGGGGACAGGGGCTCGAAGCTTTCTTT	CASSPAGGQGLEAFF
TRBJ1-5	-	-	TRBV2	TGTGCCAGCCGGACAGATAGCAATCAGCCCCAGCATTTT	CASRTDSNQPQHF
TRBJ2-3	TRBD1	-	TRBV7-9	TGTGCCAGCAGCCCGCGACAGGGTAAAGATACGCAGTATTTT	CASSPRQGKDTQYF
TRBJ2-5	TRBD2	-	TRBV28	TGTGCCAGCAGGGGGGGGACCGCGCAAGAGACCCAGTACTTC	CASRGGTAQETQYF
TRBJ1-4	-	-	TRBV6-1	TGTGCCAGCAGTGAATGGGGAATCGGGGGTCAGGAAAAACTGTTTTTT	CASSEWGIGGQEKLFF